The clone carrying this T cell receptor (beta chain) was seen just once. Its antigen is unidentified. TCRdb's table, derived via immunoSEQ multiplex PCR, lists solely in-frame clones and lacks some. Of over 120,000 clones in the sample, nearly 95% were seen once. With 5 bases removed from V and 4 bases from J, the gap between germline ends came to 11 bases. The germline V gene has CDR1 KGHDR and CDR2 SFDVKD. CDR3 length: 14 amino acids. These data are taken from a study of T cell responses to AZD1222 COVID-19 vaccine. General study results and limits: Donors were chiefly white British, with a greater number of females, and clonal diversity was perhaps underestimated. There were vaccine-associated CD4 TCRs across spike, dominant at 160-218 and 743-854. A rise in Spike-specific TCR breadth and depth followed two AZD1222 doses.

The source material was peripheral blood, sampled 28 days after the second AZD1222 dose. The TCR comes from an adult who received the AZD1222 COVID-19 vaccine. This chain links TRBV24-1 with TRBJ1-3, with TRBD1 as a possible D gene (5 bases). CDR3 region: CATSGRDGGNTIYF. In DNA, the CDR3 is TGTGCCACCAGTGGTCGGGACGGAGGAAACACCATATATTTT.